This T cell receptor (beta chain) was sequenced in a study of cytomegalovirus exposure and HLA in healthy donors. The CDR3 is made up of 17 amino acids. CDR1 is LNHDA, CDR2 SQIVND, per germline (reference sequence). Study results and caveats: Later genetic work tied a missense DCLRE1C variant to beta-chain V and J trimming.

This clone was detected only once. Its antigen is unidentified. The junction differs from germline at one of its ends, possibly a read error. The PCR made use of 60 Vbeta and 13 Jbeta primers. Sequenced by immunoSEQ multiplex PCR; TCRdb stores in-frame clones only, minus some. The profile covers some 180,000 clones, with approximately 82% appearing a single time and 0.95% to 1.5% taken by the ten largest. The sequence came from a girl aged 2 to 9 in good health and CMV-seropositive. Source material: PBMCs. This chain links TRBV19 with TRBJ2-3; 16 nucleotides align to TRBD2. The CDR3 DNA reads as TGTGCCAGTAGTATAGATCGGACGGGGACTAGCGGGAGGGTCCTCTCCTTT. Amino acids: CASSIDRTGTSGRVLSF.